A few counts support the clone carrying this TCR beta chain. Its specificity is not known. Germline V gene lookup returns CDR1 SEHNR and CDR2 FQNEAQ (reference sequence). The CDR3 is made up of 13 amino acids. The ends were cut back, 4 bases at V and 8 bases at J, with 9 bases in the middle. This entry is derived from a study of beta chain features in type 1 diabetes. General study findings and limits: More deletions and fewer insertions at VDJ junctions were found in patients with type 1 diabetes. It was among patients, rather than healthy donors, that naive, central memory and Treg TCRB repertoires appeared more similar.

As every portion of the isolated RNA was reverse transcribed, the sequencing read expressed TCRB transcripts. Repertoires were generated with immunoSEQ multiplex PCR, while TCRdb's copy carries only in-frame clones and drops some. The sample includes about 290,000 clones, around 7.8% of them seen just once. It was via CD45RO/CCR7/CD25/CD127/CD95/CD27 that CD4+ naive, central memory, regulatory and stem cell-like memory cells were sorted. Sequencing input: central memory CD4+ T cells from blood. This TCR was recovered from a woman younger than 35 in good health. This sequence joins TRBV7-9 and TRBJ1-6, with D maybe TRBD1 (5 bases). The CDR3 region is CASSWGSDSPLHF. The CDR3 DNA sequence: TGTGCCAGCAGCTGGGGCAGTGATTCACCCCTCCACTTT.